These 9 T cell receptor beta chains came from one sample sequenced in a study of blood T cell repertoires in COVID-19. Here immunoSEQ multiplex PCR was the method, and the copy in TCRdb shows in-frame clones only, minus some. The sample contains some 140,000 clones, around 83% of which appear only once. Sequencing was performed on PBMCs or T cells enriched from blood (not recorded which). The receptors shown here come from a man aged 25-45 years who had recovered from COVID-19.

The V call is TRBV10-1, the J call TRBJ2-1; D might be TRBD2 (6 bases). Trimming removed 3 bases from V and 9 bases from J, with 12 bases in between. This CDR3 is 13 amino acids long. The germline V gene has CDR1 WNHNN and CDR2 SYGVQD (reference sequence). CDR3 DNA: TGCGCCAGCAGTGACTGGCAGGGAGGTGAGCAGTTCTTC. Translating gives CASSDWQGGEQFF.

This sequence joins TRBV9 and TRBJ2-7; 10 bases line up with TRBD2. V trimming: 2 bases; J trimming: 0 bases; junction bases outside the gene matches: 2. This CDR3 has 15 amino acids. Germline lookup yields CDR1 SGDLS and CDR2 YYNGEE. DNA for the CDR3: TGTGCCAGCAGCGTCGGACTAGCGGACTCCTACGAGCAGTACTTC. Translation: CASSVGLADSYEQYF. The full variable domain, in which reference TRBV9 and TRBJ2-7 provide the parts outside the CDR3, is DSGVTQTPKHLITATGQRVTLRCSPRSGDLSVYWYQQSLDQGLQFLIQYYNGEERAKGNILERFSAQQFPDLHSELNLSSLELGDSALYFCASSVGLADSYEQYFGPGTRLTVT.

V usage is TRBV7-9 and J usage is TRBJ2-7; tentative D call: TRBD2 (5 bases). Deletions cut 3 bases from V and 5 bases from J, with 23 bases between. CDR3 size: 17 residues. Germline values: CDR1 SEHNR, CDR2 FQNEAQ (reference sequence). The CDR3 loop is CASSFGGLGHARDEQYF. The CDR3 coding sequence is TGTGCCAGCAGCTTCGGAGGCCTTGGCCACGCTCGGGACGAGCAGTACTTC.

The J gene is TRBJ1-2, the V gene TRBV6-5; D call uncertain. V lost 7 bases to trimming and J lost 6 bases, with 12 bases between them. Germline assignment: CDR1 MNHEY and CDR2 SVGAGI. The CDR3 spans 12 residues. CDR3 coding DNA: TGTGCCAGCACGCCTACTTTCGATGGCTACACCTTC. It yields the protein CASTPTFDGYTF.

The V and J genes are TRBV3-1 (or the pseudogene TRBV3-2) and TRBJ2-1; a weak D match, TRBD2 (6 bases). The CDR3 length is 18 residues. Germline CDR1 and CDR2: LGHDT and YNNKEL (reference sequence). Deletions cut 4 bases from V and 3 bases from J, with 22 bases between. CDR3 loop: CASSLTILEWRDYNEQFF. The CDR3 bases are TGTGCCAGCAGCCTTACGATCTTAGAGTGGCGGGACTACAATGAGCAGTTCTTC.

The chain recombines TRBV11-3 with TRBJ2-1; tentatively, D is TRBD2 (7 bases). Germline V gene data show CDR1 as SGHNT and CDR2 as YENEEA. This CDR3 has 16 residues. Between the trimmed V and J ends, which lost 4 bases and 1 base, there was a span of 14 bases. The CDR3 region is CASSWGAGASYNEQFF. CDR3 DNA: TGTGCCAGCAGCTGGGGGGCGGGAGCATCCTACAATGAGCAGTTCTTC.

The V call is TRBV6-5, the J call TRBJ2-1; the match to TRBD2 covers 12 bases. CDR1 and CDR2 (germline): MNHEY, SVGAGI. With 6 bases clipped from V and 7 bases from J, the junction kept 4 bases outside the gene matches. CDR3 length: 14 amino acids. CDR3 sequence reads: CASRTSGGRNEQFF. For the CDR3, the DNA is TGTGCCAGCAGAACTAGCGGGGGGCGGAATGAGCAGTTCTTC.

V and J are TRBV18 and TRBJ2-2, with 8 bases lining up with TRBD1. The V segment lost 0 bases and the J segment 3 bases; nucleotides outside the gene matches: 0. CDR1 and CDR2 from the germline V gene are KGHSH and LQKENI. The CDR3 runs to 15 residues. CDR3 sequence (DNA): TGTGCCAGCTCACCACCGGACAGGGACACCGGGGAGCTGTTTTTT. Translation gives CASSPPDRDTGELFF.

This sequence joins TRBV7-9 and TRBJ2-3; 9 bases are shared with TRBD2. With 0 bases clipped from V and 6 bases from J, the junction kept 4 bases outside the gene matches. CDR1 and CDR2 from the germline V gene are SEHNR and FQNEAQ (reference sequence). The CDR3 length is 15 residues. The CDR3 region has the DNA TGTGCCAGCAGCTTAGCACGCGGGGGGGCGGATACGCAGTATTTT. Translated, it gives CASSLARGGADTQYF.